This TCR beta chain is drawn from a study of blood T cells in healthy people across ages. The study, taken as a whole, reports: As naive T cell percentage varied, TCR beta diversity correlated strongly with it. Fewer expanded clones and more diversity marked long-lived versus aged donors.

About this clonotype itself: Its target is unknown.

It was with a sample-barcoded 5' primer and a J-beta primer mix that a second PCR of roughly 7 to 12 cycles was run. TCRdb ran MiXCR on the 5' RACE reads and lists one entry per CDR3 protein. Of about 970,000 distinct CDR3 sequences in the sample, just over 50% were seen once. V shed 5 bases, J shed 4 bases, and the junction held 6 bases outside the gene matches. This CDR3 is 15 amino acids long. CDR1 and CDR2 (germline): MDHEN, SYDVKM. The rearrangement uses TRBV28 and TRBJ1-5; TRBD1 aligns across 9 bases. The TCR comes from a woman aged 55-69 years in good health. The sample taken for sequencing was blood. As DNA, the CDR3 is TGTGCCAGCAGTACTCCGGGACAGGGAAATCAGCCCCAGCATTTT. This codes for CASSTPGQGNQPQHF.